The following is a T cell receptor (beta chain) sequence with its context. Antigen unknown. This specimen belongs to a study of vaccination and CD4 T cells after COVID-19. The assay that was used to sequence DNA from cultured CD4+ T cells was the Oncomine TCR Beta short-read assay. MiXCR, applied by TCRdb to the PCR reads, yields one record per CDR3 protein. This table has approximately 11,000 distinct CDR3 sequences, about 33% appearing once. This sample's treatment: approximately 11-day PBMC culture with coronavirus spike peptide pools or control peptides (ViraFEST assay). V was cut by 6 bases and J by 0 bases, with 15 bases left in between. This CDR3 has 14 residues. Germline V CDR1 and CDR2: DFQATT, SNEGSKA (reference sequence).

Sequenced here: CD4+ T cells from blood, cultured in vitro, sampled after SARS-CoV-2 vaccination. The chain uses TRBV20-1 and TRBJ2-7, with D perhaps assigned TRBD1 or TRBD2 (5 bases each). This TCR came from a human donor who had recovered from COVID-19. In nucleotides, the CDR3 is TGCAGTGCCCGAGGTGAGAGGGGCTCCTACGAGCAGTACTTC. Translation: CSARGERGSYEQYF.